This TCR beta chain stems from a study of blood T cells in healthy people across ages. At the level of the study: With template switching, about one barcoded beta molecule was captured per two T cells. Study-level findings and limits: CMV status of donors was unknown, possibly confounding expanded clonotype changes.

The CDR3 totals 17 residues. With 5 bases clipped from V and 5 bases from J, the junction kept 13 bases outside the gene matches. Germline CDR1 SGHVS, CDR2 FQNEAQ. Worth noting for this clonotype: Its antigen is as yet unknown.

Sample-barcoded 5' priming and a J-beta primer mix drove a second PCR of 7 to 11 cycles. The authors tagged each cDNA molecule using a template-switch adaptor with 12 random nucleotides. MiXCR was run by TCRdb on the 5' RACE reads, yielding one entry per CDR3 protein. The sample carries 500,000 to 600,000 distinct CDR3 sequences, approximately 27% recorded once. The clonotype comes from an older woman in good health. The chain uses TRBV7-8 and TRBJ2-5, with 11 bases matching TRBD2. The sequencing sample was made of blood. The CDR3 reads CASSLGLAGKRGETQYF. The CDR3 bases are TGTGCCAGCAGCCTTGGACTAGCGGGCAAACGAGGGGAGACCCAGTACTTC.